The 19 T cell receptor beta chains listed next were all sequenced from one sample in a study of T cell responses to AZD1222 COVID-19 vaccine. The repertoire was sequenced with immunoSEQ multiplex PCR; TCRdb's copy has only in-frame clones and lacks some. The sample records about 97,000 clones, more than 70% being singletons. Sequenced material: peripheral blood, taken 28 days after the second AZD1222 dose. These receptors were collected from an adult who received the AZD1222 COVID-19 vaccine.

The chain uses TRBV28 and TRBJ2-1, with 12 positions matching TRBD2. The V and J ends lost 3 bases and 1 base, in that order; junction bases with no gene match: 10. This CDR3 has 19 amino acids. In germline, CDR1 is MDHEN, CDR2 SYDVKM. CDR3 sequence: CASSFTLAGGPSSYNEQFF. The CDR3 DNA reads TGTGCCAGCAGTTTTACCCTAGCGGGAGGGCCGTCATCCTACAATGAGCAGTTCTTC.

The chain employs TRBV5-6 and TRBJ1-3; possible D gene TRBD1, 5 bases. The CDR3 totals 16 residues. Trimming took off 5 bases at V and 0 bases at J, with 15 bases between the two ends. Germline V lookup: CDR1 SGHDT, CDR2 YYEEEE. CDR3 sequence (DNA): TGTGCCAGCAGGAAACTCACAGGCTACTCTGGAAACACCATATATTTT. This gives the protein CASRKLTGYSGNTIYF. The complete variable domain, with remaining parts taken from reference TRBV5-6 and TRBJ1-3, reads DAGVTQSPTHLIKTRGQQVTLRCSPKSGHDTVSWYQQALGQGPQFIFQYYEEEERQRGNFPDRFSGHQFPNYSSELNVNALLLGDSALYLCASRKLTGYSGNTIYFGEGSWLTVV.

The J gene is TRBJ2-1, the V gene TRBV19; D may be TRBD1 or TRBD2 (5 bases each). Germline CDR1 and CDR2: LNHDA and SQIVND (reference sequence). This CDR3 contains 16 residues. V lost 1 base and J 6 bases, leaving 16 bases between the germline ends. CDR3 nucleotide sequence: TGTGCCAGTAGTATAGGAGGGTTAGGGGCAGGCAATGAGCAGTTCTTC. This gives the protein CASSIGGLGAGNEQFF.

This rearrangement joins TRBV9 to TRBJ2-1; 9 bases are shared with TRBD1. The V and J ends lost 3 bases and 9 bases, in that order; junction bases with no gene match: 7. CDR3 length equals 14 residues. Germline V gives CDR1 SGDLS, CDR2 YYNGEE. The CDR3 DNA reads as TGTGCCAGCAGCGCCTCACAGGGGGCTTTTGAGCAGTTCTTC. Amino acid sequence: CASSASQGAFEQFF.

The rearrangement links TRBV4-2 to TRBJ2-2; TRBD2 matches at 7 bases. The V segment lost 0 bases and the J segment 6 bases; nucleotides outside the gene matches: 10. The germline CDR1 and CDR2 sequences are LGHNA and YNFKEQ. CDR3 size: 17 residues. The CDR3 spells CASSQDPERGRAGELFF. The CDR3, as DNA: TGTGCCAGCAGCCAAGATCCCGAGCGGGGAAGGGCCGGGGAGCTGTTTTTT.

This clone occurred once. The rearrangement links TRBV30 to TRBJ2-7; TRBD2 matches at 9 bases. V shed 5 bases, J shed 3 bases, and the junction held 8 bases outside the gene matches. The length of the CDR3 is 14 residues. Germline loops: CDR1 GTSNPN, CDR2 SVGIG (reference sequence). CDR3 sequence: CAWSRLADDYEQYF. The DNA of the CDR3 is TGTGCCTGGTCGCGACTAGCGGACGACTACGAGCAGTACTTC.

This clone was recorded a few times. V gene TRBV6-1 combines with J gene TRBJ1-2; possibly TRBD1 for D (5 bases). Germline CDR1 MNHNS, CDR2 SASEGT. V was clipped by 3 bases and J by 6 bases, with 14 bases between them. The CDR3 loop spans 14 amino acids. CDR3 protein: CASSETDMSHGYTF. CDR3 sequence (DNA): TGTGCCAGCAGTGAGACAGATATGAGTCATGGCTACACCTTC.

The chain links TRBV27 to TRBJ1-6; D not resolved. CDR3 length: 13 amino acids. Between the trimmed V and J ends, which lost 4 bases and 8 bases, there was a span of 9 bases. CDR1 MNHEY and CDR2 SMNVEV come from the germline V gene (reference sequence). CDR3 DNA sequence: TGTGCCAGCAGTTGGACTGGGGATTCACCCCTCCACTTT. Its translation: CASSWTGDSPLHF.

This clone has only a few counts. The chain recombines TRBV6-2 or TRBV6-3 with TRBJ1-2; no definite D call. V lost 0 bases, J lost 1 base, and 6 bases lay in between. Germline assignment: CDR1 MNHEY and CDR2 SVGEGT. The CDR3 consists of 14 residues. CDR3 protein: CASSYSILNYGYTF. The CDR3 DNA sequence: TGTGCCAGCAGTTACTCGATTCTTAACTATGGCTACACCTTC.

The chain recombines TRBV27 with TRBJ2-1, with 8 positions matching TRBD1. The V segment lost 0 bases and the J segment 2 bases; nucleotides outside the gene matches: 9. This CDR3 region has 18 residues. CDR1 and CDR2 (germline): MNHEY, SMNVEV (reference sequence). In nucleotides, the CDR3 is TGTGCCAGCAGTTTATCCCGGACAGGGAGGCAAGCCTACAATGAGCAGTTCTTC. Residues: CASSLSRTGRQAYNEQFF.

V gene TRBV7-6 combines with J gene TRBJ2-2; no firm D call. The CDR3 has 12 amino acids. Germline CDR1 SGHVS, CDR2 FNYEAQ. The V end was cut by 5 bases, the J end by 4 bases, with 5 bases between. This CDR3 reads CASSTATGELFF. The CDR3 DNA follows: TGTGCCAGCAGCACAGCCACCGGGGAGCTGTTTTTT.

This clone was observed a few times. CDR3 in amino acids: CASNPPGDRGLEQYF. DNA for the CDR3: TGTGCCAGCAATCCACCGGGGGACAGGGGACTGGAGCAGTACTTC. The genes are TRBV2 and TRBJ2-7; 10 positions match TRBD1. The CDR3 covers 15 residues. Trimming cost V 7 bases and J 7 bases; bases outside gene matches: 13. CDR1 SNHLY and CDR2 FYNNEI come from the germline V gene.

The CDR3 protein is CASISDGAPYEQYF. In DNA, the CDR3 is TGTGCCAGCATTTCGGACGGAGCCCCCTACGAGCAGTACTTC. The chain recombines TRBV2 with TRBJ2-7; the D is unclear. V dropped 7 bases and J dropped 2 bases, with 15 bases sitting between them. This CDR3 spans 14 amino acids. Germline lookup yields CDR1 SNHLY and CDR2 FYNNEI.

The chain has TRBV5-8 and TRBJ2-7; a possible D gene is TRBD2 (7 bases). CDR1 is SGHTS and CDR2 is YDEGEE in the germline V gene. V shed 3 bases and J shed 4 bases, with 14 bases lying between them. The CDR3 is 14 residues long. The CDR3 spells CASSYIRGGYEQYF. The CDR3 DNA reads as TGTGCCAGCAGCTACATCAGGGGAGGGTACGAGCAGTACTTC.

This rearrangement joins TRBV9 to TRBJ2-1; TRBD2 agrees at 16 bases. This CDR3 is 16 amino acids long. J lost 9 bases, V lost 0 bases, and 3 bases had no gene match. Germline CDR1 reads SGDLS; CDR2 reads YYNGEE. The CDR3 loop reads CASSVAGLAGGREQFF. The CDR3 bases are TGTGCCAGCAGCGTAGCGGGACTAGCGGGGGGGCGTGAGCAGTTCTTC.

The V and J genes are TRBV19 and TRBJ1-1, with D uncertain. This CDR3 region has 11 residues. V was shortened by 7 bases and J by 1 base, with 4 bases between the two germline ends. In germline, CDR1 is LNHDA, CDR2 SQIVND (reference sequence). CDR3 coding DNA: TGTGCCAGTATCCGGAACACTGAAGCTTTCTTT. It yields the protein CASIRNTEAFF.

The rearrangement links TRBV2 to TRBJ2-7; D is undetermined. This CDR3 is 12 amino acids long. Germline assignment: CDR1 SNHLY and CDR2 FYNNEI. V was trimmed by 8 bases and J by 2 bases, leaving 10 bases between them. CDR3 region: CASSKVTYEQYF. The DNA for the CDR3 is TGTGCCAGCTCAAAGGTGACCTACGAGCAGTACTTC.

The V call is TRBV5-1, the J call TRBJ1-3; 8 bases line up with TRBD1. This CDR3 contains 18 residues. Germline V gene lookup returns CDR1 SGHRS and CDR2 YFSETQ. Trimming at V came to 0 bases and at J to 8 bases, leaving 16 bases not matched to a gene. CDR3 amino acids: CASSLGGTGRWLPDTIYF. The DNA of the CDR3 is TGCGCCAGCAGCTTGGGAGGGACAGGCCGATGGTTACCAGACACCATATATTTT.

The V and J genes are TRBV5-1 and TRBJ2-3, with D tentatively TRBD1 (5 bases). CDR1 is SGHRS, CDR2 YFSETQ, per germline. V gave up 6 bases and J gave up 2 bases, with 16 bases separating them. The CDR3 is 15 amino acids. CDR3 amino acids: CASNVQVSSTDTQYF. In nucleotides, the CDR3 is TGCGCCAGCAACGTACAGGTGTCCTCCACAGATACGCAGTATTTT.